The rows below give T cell receptor beta chains drawn from one sample of a study of neoadjuvant anti-PD-1 for oral cavity cancer. Libraries were prepared by immunoSEQ multiplex PCR; TCRdb keeps only in-frame clonotypes and omits some of them. The sample consists of roughly 13,000 clones, 60% to 70% of them appearing once. Sequencing used PBMCs, obtained before nivolumab (anti-PD-1) treatment. These receptors all stem from a person aged 40 to 85 with oral cavity squamous cell carcinoma. The conserved cysteine and the conserved F or W are not part of the CDR3 here. Clone size is not always given. Where it is, it says once, few, many or a class for expanded clones.

V gene: TRBV5-6
J gene: TRBJ2-2
clone size: NA
CDR3 protein: ASSPDGLAGLGTGELF

V gene: TRBV5-1
J gene: TRBJ2-5
clone size: few
CDR3 protein: ASSLAGLAGQLKETQY

V gene: TRBV6-5
J gene: TRBJ1-1
clone size: few
CDR3 protein: ASSYGGGGEAF

V gene: TRBV7-2
J gene: TRBJ2-7
clone size: NA
CDR3 protein: ASSVTGERSYEQY

V gene: TRBV5-1
J gene: TRBJ2-2
clone size: NA
CDR3 protein: ASSQGTSGSGGELF

V gene: TRBV27
J gene: TRBJ1-5
clone size: NA
CDR3 protein: ASSPDSLSNQPQH

V gene: TRBV6-6
J gene: TRBJ1-6
clone size: NA
CDR3 protein: ASSPNMDSPLH

V gene: TRBV10-1
J gene: TRBJ1-1
clone size: NA
CDR3 protein: ASSESGTGTAF

V gene: TRBV5-1
J gene: TRBJ1-4
clone size: NA
CDR3 protein: ASSASAEIHNEKLF

V gene: TRBV6-5
J gene: TRBJ1-1
clone size: NA
CDR3 protein: ASSGRGSNTEAF

V gene: TRBV28
J gene: TRBJ2-7
clone size: NA
CDR3 protein: ASSSRTSGIYEQY

V gene: TRBV15
J gene: TRBJ1-5
clone size: NA
CDR3 protein: ATSRSTGGGNQPQH

V gene: TRBV30
J gene: TRBJ2-7
clone size: once
CDR3 protein: AWRLAGVNEQY

V gene: TRBV27
J gene: TRBJ2-7
clone size: NA
CDR3 protein: ASGRQEYEQY